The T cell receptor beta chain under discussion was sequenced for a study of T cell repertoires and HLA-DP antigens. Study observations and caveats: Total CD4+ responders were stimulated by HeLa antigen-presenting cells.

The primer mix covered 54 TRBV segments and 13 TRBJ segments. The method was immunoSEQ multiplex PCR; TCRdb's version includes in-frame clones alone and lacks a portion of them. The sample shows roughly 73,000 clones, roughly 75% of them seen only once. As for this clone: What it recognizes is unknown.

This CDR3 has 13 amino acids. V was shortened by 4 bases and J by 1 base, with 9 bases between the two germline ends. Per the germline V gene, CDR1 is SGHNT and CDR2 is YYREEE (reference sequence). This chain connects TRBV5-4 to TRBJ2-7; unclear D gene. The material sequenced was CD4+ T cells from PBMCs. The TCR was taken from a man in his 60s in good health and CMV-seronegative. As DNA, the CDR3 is TGTGCCAGCAGCGGGTGGGATTCCTACGAGCAGTACTTC. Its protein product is CASSGWDSYEQYF.